These 32 T cell receptor beta chains were sequenced from one sample in a study of blood T cell repertoires in COVID-19. The repertoire was sequenced with immunoSEQ multiplex PCR; TCRdb's copy has only in-frame clones and lacks some. The sample has some 130,000 clones, 86% seen once. Specimen: peripheral blood. The source is a woman in her 70s with COVID-19, enrolled during active disease.

The J gene is TRBJ1-1, the V gene TRBV6-1, with D possibly TRBD1 on 5 matching bases. The germline CDR1 and CDR2 sequences are MNHNS and SASEGT. The V end lost 1 base, the J end lost 3 bases, and 9 bases lay between the germline ends. The CDR3 spans 14 residues. The CDR3 DNA follows: TGTGCCAGCAGTGAAGGGCAGGGTTACACTGAAGCTTTCTTT. Translation: CASSEGQGYTEAFF.

V usage is TRBV27 and J usage is TRBJ2-6; D gene uncertain. Germline V gene data show CDR1 as MNHEY and CDR2 as SMNVEV (reference sequence). The CDR3 spans 15 residues. The V gene lost 7 bases and the J gene lost 0 bases, with 10 bases spanning the gap. CDR3 sequence reads: CASKQQLSGANVLTF. For the CDR3, the DNA is TGTGCCAGCAAACAACAGCTCTCTGGGGCCAACGTCCTGACTTTC. Together with reference TRBV27 and TRBJ2-6, the CDR3 gives the full variable domain: EAQVTQNPRYLITVTGKKLTVTCSQNMNHEYMSWYRQDPGLGLRQIYYSMNVEVTDKGDVPEGYKVSRKEKRNFPLILESPSPNQTSLYFCASKQQLSGANVLTFGAGSRLTVL.

The chain uses TRBV3-1 (or the pseudogene TRBV3-2) and TRBJ2-7; 7 bases are shared with TRBD1. Germline lookup yields CDR1 LGHDT and CDR2 YNNKEL (reference sequence). V lost 5 bases to trimming and J lost 0 bases; unmatched junction nucleotides: 1. The CDR3 contains 13 residues. The CDR3 loop is CASSWDSSYEQYF. CDR3 sequence (DNA): TGTGCCAGCAGCTGGGACAGCTCCTACGAGCAGTACTTC.

V is TRBV2 and J is TRBJ1-4; D not resolved. Looked up from germline, CDR1 is SNHLY and CDR2 is FYNNEI. The germline V and J ends were trimmed by 4 bases and 3 bases, with 15 bases remaining between them. This CDR3 is built from 16 residues. CDR3 nucleotides: TGTGCCAGCAGTGCGGGTGGAGGGTGGCCTAATGAAAAACTGTTTTTT. This gives the protein CASSAGGGWPNEKLFF.

The rearrangement uses TRBV19 and TRBJ1-1, with D unresolved. Germline CDR1 is LNHDA and CDR2 is SQIVND (reference sequence). The V end was cut by 10 bases, the J end by 3 bases, with 15 bases between. The CDR3 runs 13 residues. CDR3 residues: CATRRQVDTEAFF. In DNA form, the CDR3 reads TGTGCCACCCGGAGGCAGGTCGACACTGAAGCTTTCTTT. The full variable domain, its missing parts supplied by reference TRBV19 and TRBJ1-1, is DGGITQSPKYLFRKEGQNVTLSCEQNLNHDAMYWYRQDPGQGLRLIYYSQIVNDFQKGDIAEGYSVSREKKESFPLTVTSAQKNPTAFYLCATRRQVDTEAFFGQGTRLTVV.

The V gene is TRBV18, the J gene TRBJ1-2; possible D gene TRBD1, 6 bases. This CDR3 region has 13 residues. V was clipped by 4 bases and J by 8 bases, with 14 bases between them. CDR1 and CDR2 (germline): KGHSH, LQKENI. The chain's CDR3 is CASSREGVAGYTF. In nucleotides, the CDR3 is TGTGCCAGCTCACGAGAGGGGGTCGCCGGCTACACCTTC.

The chain recombines TRBV12-3 or TRBV12-4 with TRBJ1-2; D might be TRBD1 (6 bases). The CDR3 has 12 amino acids. V lost 5 bases and J 2 bases, leaving 6 bases between the germline ends. For the CDR3, the DNA is TGTGCCAGCAGTGACAGGAACTATGGCTACACCTTC. As protein: CASSDRNYGYTF.

V usage is TRBV3-1 (or the pseudogene TRBV3-2) and J usage is TRBJ1-1; tentatively, D is TRBD1 (6 bases). Germline V lookup: CDR1 LGHDT, CDR2 YNNKEL (reference sequence). Trimming removed 0 bases at V and 1 base at J, with 12 bases between. The CDR3 spans 16 residues. CDR3 DNA sequence: TGTGCCAGCAGCCAAGAGATCGGCAGGGGGAACACTGAAGCTTTCTTT. Amino acid sequence: CASSQEIGRGNTEAFF.

This chain connects TRBV19 to TRBJ1-1; a weak D match, TRBD1 (6 bases). Germline lookup yields CDR1 LNHDA and CDR2 SQIVND (reference sequence). The CDR3 loop spans 15 amino acids. V lost 3 bases and J 3 bases, leaving 14 bases between the germline ends. CDR3 residues: CASSMGAGVHTEAFF. The CDR3 nucleotides read TGTGCCAGTAGTATGGGGGCGGGGGTTCACACTGAAGCTTTCTTT.

The rearrangement links TRBV19 to TRBJ1-5; 7 nucleotides line up with TRBD1. Germline CDR1 LNHDA, CDR2 SQIVND (reference sequence). The CDR3 extends over 12 amino acids. The ends lost 8 bases at V and 3 bases at J; junction bases unmatched: 1. CDR3 protein: CASGTVNQPQHF. CDR3 sequence (DNA): TGTGCCAGTGGGACAGTCAATCAGCCCCAGCATTTT.

The chain is built from TRBV7-9 and TRBJ2-2, with D perhaps TRBD2 (6 bases). The CDR3 extends over 18 amino acids. V was cut by 4 bases and J by 5 bases, with 23 bases left in between. In germline, CDR1 is SEHNR, CDR2 FQNEAQ (reference sequence). The CDR3 spells CASSSIAGPSQRTGELFF. In DNA, the CDR3 is TGTGCCAGCAGCTCGATTGCGGGACCCTCGCAGCGTACCGGGGAGCTGTTTTTT. The full variable domain, its missing parts supplied by reference TRBV7-9 and TRBJ2-2, is DTGVSQNPRHKITKRGQNVTFRCDPISEHNRLYWYRQTLGQGPEFLTYFQNEAQLEKSRLLSDRFSAERPKGSFSTLEIQRTEQGDSAMYLCASSSIAGPSQRTGELFFGEGSRLTVL.

This chain connects TRBV5-8 to TRBJ1-1; no clear D. Looked up from germline, CDR1 is SGHTS and CDR2 is YDEGEE. This CDR3 region has 16 residues. V lost 3 bases, J lost 0 bases, and 15 bases lay in between. Here the CDR3 reads CASSWARRRLNTEAFF. CDR3 sequence (DNA): TGTGCCAGCAGCTGGGCCCGTCGACGTTTGAACACTGAAGCTTTCTTT.

The genes are TRBV6-5 and TRBJ2-3; 10 bases match TRBD2. The length of the CDR3 is 13 residues. J gave up 12 bases and V 10 bases, and 13 bases lay outside the gene matches. Per germline, CDR1 MNHEY and CDR2 SVGAGI. This CDR3 is CATEDQRGGTQYF. The CDR3 nucleotides read TGTGCCACCGAGGACCAGCGGGGGGGAACTCAGTATTTT.

The CDR3 bases are TGTGCCAGCAGTTTACGTACCAGCTCCTACAATGAGCAGTTCTTC. This sequence encodes CASSLRTSSYNEQFF. The chain employs TRBV28 and TRBJ2-1; D uncertain. CDR3 length: 15 amino acids. V was trimmed by 2 bases and J by 0 bases, leaving 8 bases between them. CDR1 MDHEN and CDR2 SYDVKM come from the germline V gene. The whole variable domain, remainder taken from reference TRBV28 and TRBJ2-1, is DVKVTQSSRYLVKRTGEKVFLECVQDMDHENMFWYRQDPGLGLRLIYFSYDVKMKEKGDIPEGYSVSREKKERFSLILESASTNQTSMYLCASSLRTSSYNEQFFGPGTRLTVL.

The chain couples TRBV11-1 to TRBJ2-5; the D gene is possibly TRBD2 (6 bases). The CDR3 spans 15 residues. The ends were cut back, 2 bases at V and 2 bases at J, with 12 bases in the middle. Per germline, CDR1 SGHAT and CDR2 FQDESV (reference sequence). CDR3 loop: CASSLQGGLQETQYF. The CDR3 DNA sequence: TGTGCCAGCAGCTTACAGGGAGGTCTTCAAGAGACCCAGTACTTC.

V usage is TRBV2 and J usage is TRBJ2-3; TRBD2 aligns across 10 bases. The CDR3 has 16 amino acids. Germline lookup yields CDR1 SNHLY and CDR2 FYNNEI. V lost 4 bases and J lost 4; bases outside the gene matches: 8. Written as DNA, the CDR3 is TGTGCCAGCAGTGTTACTAGCGGGACAACAGCAGATACGCAGTATTTT. Translating it yields CASSVTSGTTADTQYF. The variable domain in full, completed from reference TRBV2 and TRBJ2-3, reads EPEVTQTPSHQVTQMGQEVILRCVPISNHLYFYWYRQILGQKVEFLVSFYNNEISEKSEIFDDQFSVERPDGSNFTLKIRSTKLEDSAMYFCASSVTSGTTADTQYFGPGTRLTVL.

The rearrangement joins TRBV9 to TRBJ1-2; D possibly corresponds to TRBD1 (6 bases). The CDR3 is made up of 15 amino acids. With 4 bases removed from V and 5 bases from J, the gap between germline ends came to 18 bases. Germline V lookup: CDR1 SGDLS, CDR2 YYNGEE. CDR3 sequence reads: CASSPTGQTLYGYTF. The CDR3 DNA follows: TGTGCCAGCAGCCCCACTGGACAGACCTTATATGGCTACACCTTC.

The chain has TRBV5-1 and TRBJ1-5; TRBD1 matches at 9 bases. V lost 3 bases, J lost 4 bases, and 8 bases stayed unmatched. This CDR3 is built from 16 residues. Germline V gene sequence: CDR1 SGHRS, CDR2 YFSETQ. The CDR3 coding sequence is TGCGCCAGCAGCTGGGGGGACAGGGAAGGGAATCAGCCCCAGCATTTT. It yields the protein CASSWGDREGNQPQHF.

This clone appeared once. The chain combines TRBV5-1 with TRBJ2-3; D may be TRBD2 (6 bases). Germline CDR1 reads SGHRS; CDR2 reads YFSETQ. Trimming removed 5 bases from V and 4 bases from J, with 26 bases in between. This CDR3 region has 18 residues. The DNA of the CDR3 is TGCGCCAGCAGTCCAACACCCGGAGGGCTAGTTTTCGCAGATACGCAGTATTTT. This codes for CASSPTPGGLVFADTQYF.

The chain carries TRBV18 and TRBJ2-5; 8 bases are a match to TRBD1. The germline V gene encodes CDR1 KGHSH and CDR2 LQKENI. The trim removed 6 bases at V and 3 bases at J, leaving 3 bases unmatched. The CDR3 has 13 amino acids. This CDR3 reads CASSGGQEETQYF. For the CDR3, the DNA is TGTGCCAGCTCCGGGGGACAGGAAGAGACCCAGTACTTC.

The chain employs TRBV7-9 and TRBJ2-7, with D uncertain. V lost 4 bases and J 4 bases, leaving 5 bases between the germline ends. There are 11 residues in the CDR3. Germline V gene data show CDR1 as SEHNR and CDR2 as FQNEAQ (reference sequence). The chain's CDR3 is CASSSVYEQYF. CDR3 nucleotide sequence: TGTGCCAGCAGCTCCGTATACGAGCAGTACTTC.

The CDR3 DNA follows: TGTGCCAGAAGCTTATGGGGCCCGGGACAGGGTGGACGTCAGCCCCAGCATTTT. Protein product: CARSLWGPGQGGRQPQHF. The rearrangement joins TRBV5-3 to TRBJ1-5; TRBD1 matches 9 bases. TRBV5-3 is given ORF status, its function remaining uncertain. This CDR3 region has 18 residues. The V and J ends lost 2 bases and 6 bases, in that order; junction bases with no gene match: 15.

This clone was seen only a few times. The rearrangement uses TRBV19 and TRBJ2-7; perhaps TRBD1 as D (6 bases). CDR3 length: 14 residues. Deletions cut 4 bases from V and 7 bases from J, with 17 bases between. Germline-derived CDR1 and CDR2 are LNHDA and SQIVND (reference sequence). The CDR3 spells CASSRNRGGEEQYF. CDR3 bases: TGTGCCAGTAGTAGAAATAGAGGGGGTGAGGAGCAGTACTTC.

The gene calls are TRBV7-3 and TRBJ1-2; 7 positions match TRBD1. The CDR3 sequence is 15 residues long. Germline values: CDR1 SGHTA, CDR2 FQGTGA. Trimming cost V 5 bases and J 4 bases; bases outside gene matches: 10. CDR3 bases: TGTGCCAGCAGCCCCGCCCCCGACAGGGCCTATGGCTACACCTTC. Encoded protein: CASSPAPDRAYGYTF.

The rearrangement links TRBV20-1 to TRBJ1-5, with D tentatively TRBD1 (5 bases). The CDR3 is made up of 13 amino acids. V lost 3 bases and J lost 4, with 10 bases in between. The germline V gene encodes CDR1 DFQATT and CDR2 SNEGSKA (reference sequence). The DNA for the CDR3 is TGCAGTGCTAGTCCCGGGGGGAATCAGCCCCAGCATTTT. Amino acids: CSASPGGNQPQHF.

The CDR3 protein is CASPPSRDRRNEQFF. In DNA, the CDR3 is TGTGCCAGCCCCCCCTCCCGGGACAGGAGAAATGAGCAGTTCTTC. J is TRBJ2-1 and V is TRBV27; 8 nucleotides match TRBD1. Germline V gene data show CDR1 as MNHEY and CDR2 as SMNVEV (reference sequence). The CDR3 has 15 amino acids. Trimming took 8 bases from V and 7 from J; bases not matched to a gene: 13.

The rearrangement links TRBV28 to TRBJ1-4; D possibly corresponds to TRBD1 (6 bases). Germline values: CDR1 MDHEN, CDR2 SYDVKM. This CDR3 has 15 amino acids. Trimming left V 6 bases short and J 3 bases short, with 14 bases between. The CDR3: CASSLQGLANEKLFF. For the CDR3, the DNA is TGTGCCAGCAGCCTCCAGGGGCTTGCTAATGAAAAACTGTTTTTT.

The chain is built from TRBV28 and TRBJ1-2; weak D call: TRBD1 (5 bases). V lost 4 bases, J lost 0 bases, and 6 bases lay in between. The CDR3 runs 13 residues. Germline assignment: CDR1 MDHEN and CDR2 SYDVKM. The CDR3 region is CASSSGSNYGYTF. CDR3 sequence (DNA): TGTGCCAGCAGTTCAGGGTCTAACTATGGCTACACCTTC.

The gene calls are TRBV7-9 and TRBJ1-1; a weak D match, TRBD1 (5 bases). Per germline, CDR1 SEHNR and CDR2 FQNEAQ (reference sequence). The CDR3 length is 17 residues. V was pared by 5 bases and J by 5 bases, with 24 bases between. CDR3 bases: TGTGCCAGCAGCATACCGACCAGTGCAGGGAGGGAGACTGAAGCTTTCTTT. Protein: CASSIPTSAGRETEAFF.

The CDR3 reads CASSLRGYNTEAFF. The CDR3 region has the DNA TGTGCCAGCAGCTTAAGGGGCTATAACACTGAAGCTTTCTTT. The rearrangement uses TRBV5-6 and TRBJ1-1; the D gene is possibly TRBD1 (5 bases). V was pared by 2 bases and J by 2 bases, with 10 bases between. CDR3 length: 14 amino acids. The germline CDR1 and CDR2 sequences are SGHDT and YYEEEE.

The chain combines TRBV5-4 with TRBJ1-2; D may be TRBD1 (6 bases). V lost 1 base, J lost 3 bases, and 7 bases lay in between. There are 13 residues in the CDR3. Germline-derived CDR1 and CDR2 are SGHNT and YYREEE (reference sequence). This CDR3 reads CASSLTGYYGYTF. For the CDR3, the DNA is TGTGCCAGCAGCTTGACAGGGTACTATGGCTACACCTTC.

The chain recombines TRBV6-5 with TRBJ1-5; D is unclear. The V gene lost 5 bases and the J gene lost 6 bases, with 14 bases spanning the gap. The CDR3 totals 14 residues. Germline loops: CDR1 MNHEY, CDR2 SVGAGI. The CDR3 here is CASSTGNRGQPQHF. CDR3 sequence (DNA): TGTGCCAGCAGTACCGGCAATCGGGGTCAGCCCCAGCATTTT.